This TCR beta chain came from a study of T cells after yellow fever vaccination. Overall study context: SMART-Seq v4 Ultra Low Input prepared the low-cell-number fractions. Study results and caveats: Only a small proportion of the clonotypes turned up in both the CD4 and the CD8 compartments, likely arising from convergent recombination. Weaker, the secondary response peaked sooner, at day 5 versus 15.

The CDR3 loop spans 12 amino acids. Germline V CDR1 and CDR2: GTSNPN, SVGIG (reference sequence). Deletions cut 5 bases from V and 9 bases from J, with 15 bases between. TCRdb reprocessed the 5' RACE reads with MiXCR, giving one entry per CDR3 protein. The table includes 550,000 to 750,000 distinct CDR3 sequences, roughly 14% detected once. Details on this clonotype: Its antigen is currently unknown.

The sample here was PBMCs, taken on the day of the yellow fever booster vaccination. The chain links TRBV30 to TRBJ2-3; possible D gene TRBD2, 7 bases. The TCR sequence derives from a man aged 25 to 40 who received the YFV17D yellow fever vaccine. CDR3 region: CAWSGGTGTQYF. The CDR3 bases are TGTGCCTGGTCGGGGGGTACAGGGACGCAGTATTTT. Full variable domain (remainder filled in from reference TRBV30 and TRBJ2-3): SQTIHQWPATLVQPVGSPLSLECTVEGTSNPNLYWYRQAAGRGLQLLFYSVGIGQISSEVPQNLSASRPQDRQFILSSKKLLLSDSGFYLCAWSGGTGTQYFGPGTRLTVL.